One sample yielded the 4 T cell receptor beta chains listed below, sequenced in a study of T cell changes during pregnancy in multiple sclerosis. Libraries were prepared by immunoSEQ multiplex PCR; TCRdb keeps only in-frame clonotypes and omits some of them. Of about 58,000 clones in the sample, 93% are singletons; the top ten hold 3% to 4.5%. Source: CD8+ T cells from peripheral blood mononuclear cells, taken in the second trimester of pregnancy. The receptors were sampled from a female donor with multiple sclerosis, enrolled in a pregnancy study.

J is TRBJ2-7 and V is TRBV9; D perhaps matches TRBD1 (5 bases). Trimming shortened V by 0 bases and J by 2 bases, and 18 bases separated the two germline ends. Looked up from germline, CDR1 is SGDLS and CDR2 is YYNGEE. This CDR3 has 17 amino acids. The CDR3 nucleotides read TGTGCCAGCAGCGTAGGGGGCAGAGACCCTGCCACCTACGAGCAGTACTTC. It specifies CASSVGGRDPATYEQYF.

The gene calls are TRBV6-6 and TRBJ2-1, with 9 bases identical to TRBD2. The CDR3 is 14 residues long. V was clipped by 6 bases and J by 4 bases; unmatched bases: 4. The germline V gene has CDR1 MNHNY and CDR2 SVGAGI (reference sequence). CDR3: CASSQTSGYNEQFF. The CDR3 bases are TGTGCCAGCAGCCAGACTAGCGGTTACAATGAGCAGTTCTTC.

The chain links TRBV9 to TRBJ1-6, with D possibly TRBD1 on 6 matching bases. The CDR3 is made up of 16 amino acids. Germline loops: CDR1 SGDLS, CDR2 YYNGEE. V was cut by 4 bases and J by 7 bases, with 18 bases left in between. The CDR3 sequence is CASSFSQGLQNSPLHF. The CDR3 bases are TGTGCCAGCAGCTTCTCCCAGGGGCTGCAAAATTCACCCCTCCACTTT.

The chain's CDR3 is CASKLGQLNEKLFF. The CDR3 nucleotides read TGTGCCAGCAAATTAGGACAGCTCAATGAAAAACTGTTTTTT. V usage is TRBV28 and J usage is TRBJ1-4, with D tentatively TRBD1 (6 bases). Germline assignment: CDR1 MDHEN and CDR2 SYDVKM. This CDR3 spans 14 amino acids. Trimming pared 7 bases from V and 5 bases from J, leaving 14 bases between. Combining the CDR3 with reference TRBV28 and TRBJ1-4 gives the whole variable domain DVKVTQSSRYLVKRTGEKVFLECVQDMDHENMFWYRQDPGLGLRLIYFSYDVKMKEKGDIPEGYSVSREKKERFSLILESASTNQTSMYLCASKLGQLNEKLFFGSGTQLSVL.